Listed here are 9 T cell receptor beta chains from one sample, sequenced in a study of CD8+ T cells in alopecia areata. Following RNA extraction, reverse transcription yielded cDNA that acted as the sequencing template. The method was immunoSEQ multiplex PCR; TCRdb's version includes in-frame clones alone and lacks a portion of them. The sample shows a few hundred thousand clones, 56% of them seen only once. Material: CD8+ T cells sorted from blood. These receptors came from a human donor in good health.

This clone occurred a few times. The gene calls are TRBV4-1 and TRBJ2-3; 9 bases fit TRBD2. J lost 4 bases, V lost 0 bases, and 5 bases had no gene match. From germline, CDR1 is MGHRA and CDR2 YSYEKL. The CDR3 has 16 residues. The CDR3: CASSQDPSGGSDTQYF. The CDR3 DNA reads TGCGCCAGCAGCCAAGATCCCAGCGGGGGGTCAGATACGCAGTATTTT.

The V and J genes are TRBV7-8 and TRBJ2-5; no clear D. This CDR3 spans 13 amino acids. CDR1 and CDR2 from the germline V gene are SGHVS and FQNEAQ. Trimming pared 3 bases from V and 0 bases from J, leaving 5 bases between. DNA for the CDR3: TGTGCCAGCAGCTTGGAGTACCAAGAGACCCAGTACTTC. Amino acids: CASSLEYQETQYF.

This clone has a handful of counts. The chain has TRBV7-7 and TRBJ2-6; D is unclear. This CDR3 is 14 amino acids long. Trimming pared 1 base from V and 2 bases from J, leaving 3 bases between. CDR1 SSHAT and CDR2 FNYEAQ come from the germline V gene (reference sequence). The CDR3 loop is CASSLEPGANVLTF. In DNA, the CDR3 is TGTGCCAGCAGCTTAGAACCTGGGGCCAACGTCCTGACTTTC.

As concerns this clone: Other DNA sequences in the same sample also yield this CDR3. For the CDR3, the DNA is TGTGCCAGCAGTTTATCAGGGATCGGCTATGGCTACACCTTC. This codes for CASSLSGIGYGYTF. The chain has TRBV27 and TRBJ1-2, with D hard to call. The CDR3 contains 14 residues. Germline CDR1 MNHEY, CDR2 SMNVEV (reference sequence). V was pared by 0 bases and J by 4 bases, with 9 bases between.

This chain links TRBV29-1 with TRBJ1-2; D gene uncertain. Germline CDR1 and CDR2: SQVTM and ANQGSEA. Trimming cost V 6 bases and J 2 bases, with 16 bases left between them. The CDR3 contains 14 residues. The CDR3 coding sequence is TGCAGCGTCCCACCCGAGGCGGAAAACTATGGCTACACCTTC. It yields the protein CSVPPEAENYGYTF. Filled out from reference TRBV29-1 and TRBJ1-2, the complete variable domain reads SAVISQKPSRDICQRGTSLTIQCQVDSQVTMMFWYRQQPGQSLTLIATANQGSEATYESGFVIDKFPISRPNLTFSTLTVSNMSPEDSSIYLCSVPPEAENYGYTFGSGTRLTVV.

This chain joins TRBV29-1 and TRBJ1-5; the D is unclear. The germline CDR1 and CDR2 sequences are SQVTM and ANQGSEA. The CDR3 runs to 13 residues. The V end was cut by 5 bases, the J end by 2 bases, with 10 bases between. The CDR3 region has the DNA TGCAGCGTTATGGGATCAGGCAATCAGCCCCAGCATTTT. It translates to CSVMGSGNQPQHF.

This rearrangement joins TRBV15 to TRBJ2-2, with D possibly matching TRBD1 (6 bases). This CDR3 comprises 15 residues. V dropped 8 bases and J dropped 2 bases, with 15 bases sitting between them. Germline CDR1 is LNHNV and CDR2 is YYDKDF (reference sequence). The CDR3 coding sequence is TGTGCCACCCTGGGGGCAGGGGCCAACACCGGGGAGCTGTTTTTT. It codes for CATLGAGANTGELFF.

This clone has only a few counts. The CDR3 loop is CASSTAMNTEAFF. CDR3 coding DNA: TGTGCCAGTAGTACCGCAATGAACACTGAAGCTTTCTTT. V gene TRBV19 combines with J gene TRBJ1-1; no reliable D call. The V end lost 4 bases, the J end lost 0 bases, and 6 bases lay between the germline ends. This CDR3 contains 13 residues. Per the germline V gene, CDR1 is LNHDA and CDR2 is SQIVND (reference sequence).

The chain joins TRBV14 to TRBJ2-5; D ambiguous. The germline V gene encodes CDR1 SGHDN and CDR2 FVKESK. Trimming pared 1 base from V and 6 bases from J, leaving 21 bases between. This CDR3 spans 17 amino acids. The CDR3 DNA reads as TGTGCCAGCAGCCAAGGTCGTAGGGCACCTCTCGCGAAGACCCAGTACTTC. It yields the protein CASSQGRRAPLAKTQYF.